The 5 T cell receptor beta chains given below trace back to one sample, sequenced in a study of blood T cell repertoires in COVID-19. Data came from immunoSEQ multiplex PCR; TCRdb stores just in-frame clones and leaves some out. This repertoire shows fewer than 200,000 clones, 70% to 90% found once; its top ten account for roughly 2%. The sample comprised peripheral blood. The receptors stem from a young man who had recovered from COVID-19.

The chain carries TRBV6-5 and TRBJ2-1; 7 nucleotides line up with TRBD2. The CDR3 extends over 14 amino acids. J was trimmed by 4 bases and V by 2 bases; bases with no gene match: 2. The germline CDR1 and CDR2 sequences are MNHEY and SVGAGI. The CDR3 coding sequence is TGTGCCAGCAGTTACGGGGACTATTACAATGAGCAGTTCTTC. This encodes CASSYGDYYNEQFF.

J is TRBJ1-2 and V is TRBV6-2 or TRBV6-3, with D maybe TRBD1 (5 bases). The CDR3 runs to 17 residues. V lost 6 bases and J 0 bases, leaving 20 bases between the germline ends. Germline CDR1 and CDR2: MNHEY and SVGEGT. The CDR3 here is CASSITSTGLANYGYTF. CDR3 coding DNA: TGTGCCAGCAGCATTACATCAACAGGTCTAGCTAACTATGGCTACACCTTC.

V usage is TRBV10-3 and J usage is TRBJ2-7; 7 bases are a match to TRBD2. The CDR3 totals 13 residues. Germline lookup yields CDR1 ENHRY and CDR2 SYGVKD. The V segment lost 2 bases and the J segment 6 bases; nucleotides outside the gene matches: 4. CDR3 nucleotide sequence: TGTGCCATCAGTGAGGGGACTATAGGCGAGCAGTACTTC. As protein: CAISEGTIGEQYF.

The rearrangement links TRBV10-3 to TRBJ1-1; D is unclear. The CDR3 length is 15 residues. The germline gives CDR1 ENHRY, CDR2 SYGVKD. Trimming stripped 4 bases from V and 3 bases from J, with 15 bases between. The DNA for the CDR3 is TGTGCCATCAGTGGGTCGGTCAGGTCAGACACTGAAGCTTTCTTT. Protein product: CAISGSVRSDTEAFF.

This chain connects TRBV6-1 to TRBJ1-6, with 7 bases aligning to TRBD1. Germline lookup yields CDR1 MNHNS and CDR2 SASEGT. The J segment lost 8 bases and the V segment lost 2 bases, leaving 3 bases of the junction unmatched. The CDR3 contains 14 residues. The DNA for the CDR3 is TGTGCCAGCAGTGAAAGGACAGGTTATTCACCCCTCCACTTT. Translated, it gives CASSERTGYSPLHF.